This T cell receptor beta chain appears in the sequencing data of a study of spatial heterogeneity in lung cancer. Study observations and caveats: Mutation counts in tumors were tracked by counts of expanded intratumoral alpha and beta TCRs.

This clonotype was counted ten times or more. As yet, its antigen is unknown. A read error may account for a junction end that differs from germline. Being off target in a library aimed at alpha chains, this beta chain has a size of little meaning. Time point specified: sample taken at primary tumor resection. TCRdb independently ran MiXCR on the 5' RACE reads; one entry per CDR3 protein. This table holds about 9,800 distinct CDR3 sequences, approximately 6.3% found once. Specimen: lung tumor tissue, collected at surgery. This receptor was taken from a male donor with early-stage non-small cell lung cancer.

CDR3 residues: CASSPTGTGVETQYF. The CDR3, as DNA: TGTGCTAGCAGTCCGACCGGGACAGGGGTAGAGACCCAGTACTTC. V gene TRBV7-7 combines with J gene TRBJ2-5; TRBD1 matches at 10 bases. CDR1 and CDR2 from the germline V gene are SSHAT and FNYEAQ (reference sequence). The CDR3 loop spans 15 amino acids. Supplemented by reference TRBV7-7 and TRBJ2-5, the full variable domain reads GAGVSQSPRYKVTKRGQDVTLRCDPISSHATLYWYQQALGQGPEFLTYFNYEAQPDKSGLPSDRFSAERPEGSISTLTIQRTEQRDSAMYRCASSPTGTGVETQYFGPGTRLLVL.